This TCR beta chain was recovered during a study of shared clonotypes between healthy human individuals. Study-level background: With ages of 18 to 49, the donors were two women and three men.

TCRdb's copy holds only in-frame clones and misses some; the assay was immunoSEQ multiplex PCR. Of 500,000 to 700,000 clones listed, approximately 95% were seen once; the top ten hold over 0.1%. CD45RO-negative, CCR7-selected cells formed the naive CD8 fraction, which excluded terminally differentiated effector memory CD45RA+ cells. The receptor comes from a woman aged 30 to 39 in good health. The sequenced sample consisted of naive CD8+ T cells sorted from blood.

CDR3 DNA: TGTGCCAGCAGCTCGACCCGGGACAGGTTCTCAACTAATGAAAAACTGTTTTTT. It codes for CASSSTRDRFSTNEKLFF. The gene calls are TRBV28 and TRBJ1-4; TRBD1 matches 8 bases. Germline V CDR1 and CDR2: MDHEN, SYDVKM. The trim removed 6 bases at V and 0 bases at J, leaving 12 bases unmatched. This CDR3 comprises 18 residues.